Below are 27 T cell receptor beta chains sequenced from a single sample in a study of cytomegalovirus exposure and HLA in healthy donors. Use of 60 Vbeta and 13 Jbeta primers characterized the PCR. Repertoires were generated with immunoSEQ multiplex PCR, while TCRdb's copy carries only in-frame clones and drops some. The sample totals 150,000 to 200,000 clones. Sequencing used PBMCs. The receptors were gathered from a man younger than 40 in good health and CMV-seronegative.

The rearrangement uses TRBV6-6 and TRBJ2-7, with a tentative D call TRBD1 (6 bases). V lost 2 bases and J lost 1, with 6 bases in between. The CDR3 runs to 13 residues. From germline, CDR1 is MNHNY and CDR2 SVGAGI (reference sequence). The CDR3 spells CASSYGQSYEQYF. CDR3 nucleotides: TGTGCCAGCAGTTACGGACAGTCCTACGAGCAGTACTTC.

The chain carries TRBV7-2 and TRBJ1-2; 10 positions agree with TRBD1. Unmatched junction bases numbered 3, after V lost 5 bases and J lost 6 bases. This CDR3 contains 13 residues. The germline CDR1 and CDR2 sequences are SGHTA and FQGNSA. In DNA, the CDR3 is TGTGCCAGCAGCCCCGGACAGGGGGATGGCTACACCTTC. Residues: CASSPGQGDGYTF.

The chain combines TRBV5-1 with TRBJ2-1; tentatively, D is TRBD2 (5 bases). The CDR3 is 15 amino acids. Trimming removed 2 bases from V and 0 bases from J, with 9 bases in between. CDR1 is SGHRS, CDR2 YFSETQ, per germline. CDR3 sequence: CASSLAAGSYNEQFF. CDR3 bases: TGCGCCAGCAGCTTAGCGGCTGGCTCCTACAATGAGCAGTTCTTC.

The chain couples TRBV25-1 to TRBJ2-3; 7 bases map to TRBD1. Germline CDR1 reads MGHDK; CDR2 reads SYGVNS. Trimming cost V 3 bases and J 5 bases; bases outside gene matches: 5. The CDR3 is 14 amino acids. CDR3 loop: CASSEGSGGDTQYF. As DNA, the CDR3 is TGTGCCAGCAGTGAGGGGTCAGGGGGAGATACGCAGTATTTT.

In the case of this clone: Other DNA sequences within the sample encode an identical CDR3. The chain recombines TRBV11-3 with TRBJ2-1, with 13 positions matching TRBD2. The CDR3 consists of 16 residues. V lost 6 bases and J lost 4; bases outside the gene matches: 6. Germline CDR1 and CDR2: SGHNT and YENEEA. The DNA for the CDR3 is TGTGCCAGCAGTTCGAGGACTAGCGGGAGTTACAATGAGCAGTTCTTC. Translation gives CASSSRTSGSYNEQFF.

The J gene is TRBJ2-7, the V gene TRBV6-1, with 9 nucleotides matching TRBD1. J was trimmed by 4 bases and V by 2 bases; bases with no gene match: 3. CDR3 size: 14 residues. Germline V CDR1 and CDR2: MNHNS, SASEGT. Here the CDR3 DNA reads TGTGCCAGCAGTGAACCGGGACAGGGTTACGAGCAGTACTTC. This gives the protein CASSEPGQGYEQYF.

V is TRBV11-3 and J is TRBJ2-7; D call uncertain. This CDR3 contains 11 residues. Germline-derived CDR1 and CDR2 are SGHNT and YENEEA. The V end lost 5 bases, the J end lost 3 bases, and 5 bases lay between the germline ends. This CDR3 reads CASSVSYEQYF. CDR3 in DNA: TGTGCCAGCAGCGTTAGCTACGAGCAGTACTTC. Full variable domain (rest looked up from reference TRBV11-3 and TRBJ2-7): EAGVVQSPRYKIIEKKQPVAFWCNPISGHNTLYWYLQNLGQGPELLIRYENEEAVDDSQLPKDRFSAERLKGVDSTLKIQPAELGDSAVYLCASSVSYEQYFGPGTRLTVT.

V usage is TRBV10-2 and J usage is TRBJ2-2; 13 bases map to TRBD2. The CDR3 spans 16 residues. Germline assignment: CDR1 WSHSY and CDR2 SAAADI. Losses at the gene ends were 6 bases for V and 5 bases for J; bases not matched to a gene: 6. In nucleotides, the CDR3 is TGCGCCAGCAGCTTACTAGCGGGAGGGCCGACCGGGGAGCTGTTTTTT. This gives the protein CASSLLAGGPTGELFF.

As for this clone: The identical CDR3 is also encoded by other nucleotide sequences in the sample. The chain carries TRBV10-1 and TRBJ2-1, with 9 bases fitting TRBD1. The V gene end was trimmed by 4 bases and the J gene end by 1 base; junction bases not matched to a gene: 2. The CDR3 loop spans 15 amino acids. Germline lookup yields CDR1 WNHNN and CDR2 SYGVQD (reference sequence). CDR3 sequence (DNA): TGCGCCAGCAGTGTCGGACAGGGGTCCTACAATGAGCAGTTCTTC. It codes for CASSVGQGSYNEQFF.

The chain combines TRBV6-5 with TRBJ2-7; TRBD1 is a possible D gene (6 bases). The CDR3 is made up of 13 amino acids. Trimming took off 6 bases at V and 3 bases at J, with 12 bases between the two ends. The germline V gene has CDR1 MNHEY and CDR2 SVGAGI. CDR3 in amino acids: CASRPGVFYEQYF. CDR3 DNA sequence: TGTGCCAGCAGGCCAGGGGTTTTCTACGAGCAGTACTTC.

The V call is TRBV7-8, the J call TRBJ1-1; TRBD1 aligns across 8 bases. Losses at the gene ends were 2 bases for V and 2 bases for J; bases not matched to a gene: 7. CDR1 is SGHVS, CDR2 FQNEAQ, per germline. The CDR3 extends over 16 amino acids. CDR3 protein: CASSLQTRGHNTEAFF. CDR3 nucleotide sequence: TGTGCCAGCAGCTTACAAACCAGGGGGCATAACACTGAAGCTTTCTTT.

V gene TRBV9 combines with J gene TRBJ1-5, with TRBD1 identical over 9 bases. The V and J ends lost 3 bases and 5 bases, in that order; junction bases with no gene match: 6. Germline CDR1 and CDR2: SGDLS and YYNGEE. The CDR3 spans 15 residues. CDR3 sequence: CASSAGGQGHQPQHF. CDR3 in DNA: TGTGCCAGCAGCGCCGGGGGACAGGGTCATCAGCCCCAGCATTTT.

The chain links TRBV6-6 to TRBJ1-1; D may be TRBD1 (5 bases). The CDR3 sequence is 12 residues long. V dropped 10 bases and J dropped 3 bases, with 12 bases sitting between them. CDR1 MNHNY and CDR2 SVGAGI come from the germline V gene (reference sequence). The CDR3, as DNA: TGTGCCACCGGGGGGACGGACACTGAAGCTTTCTTT. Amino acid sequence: CATGGTDTEAFF.

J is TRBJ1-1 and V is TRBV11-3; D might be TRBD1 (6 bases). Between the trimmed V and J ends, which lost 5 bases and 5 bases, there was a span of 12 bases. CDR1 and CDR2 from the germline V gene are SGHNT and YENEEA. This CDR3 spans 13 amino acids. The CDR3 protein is CASSAQGGTEAFF. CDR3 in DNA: TGTGCCAGCAGCGCACAGGGTGGGACTGAAGCTTTCTTT.

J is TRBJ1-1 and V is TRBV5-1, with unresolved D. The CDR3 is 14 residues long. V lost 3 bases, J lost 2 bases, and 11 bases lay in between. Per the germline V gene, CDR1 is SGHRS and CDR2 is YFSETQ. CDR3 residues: CASSSSSPNTEAFF. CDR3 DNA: TGCGCCAGCAGCTCGAGCTCGCCCAACACTGAAGCTTTCTTT.

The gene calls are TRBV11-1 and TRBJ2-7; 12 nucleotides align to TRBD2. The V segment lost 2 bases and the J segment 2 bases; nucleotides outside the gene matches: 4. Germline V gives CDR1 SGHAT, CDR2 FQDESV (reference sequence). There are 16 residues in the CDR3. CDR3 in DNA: TGTGCCAGCAGCTTATTGGCTAGCGGGAGGGCCTACGAGCAGTACTTC. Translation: CASSLLASGRAYEQYF.

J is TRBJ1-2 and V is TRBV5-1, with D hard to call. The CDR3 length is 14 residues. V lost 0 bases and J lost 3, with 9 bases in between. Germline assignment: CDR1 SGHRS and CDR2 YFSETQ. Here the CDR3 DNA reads TGCGCCAGCAGCTTGGTACCAGTTTACTATGGCTACACCTTC. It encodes CASSLVPVYYGYTF.

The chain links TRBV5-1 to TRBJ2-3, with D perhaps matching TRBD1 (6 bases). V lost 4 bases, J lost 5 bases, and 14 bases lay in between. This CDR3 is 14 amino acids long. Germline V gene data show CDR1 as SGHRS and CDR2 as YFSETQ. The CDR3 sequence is CASSPLTGQDTQYF. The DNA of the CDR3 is TGCGCCAGCAGCCCCCTCACAGGGCAAGATACGCAGTATTTT.

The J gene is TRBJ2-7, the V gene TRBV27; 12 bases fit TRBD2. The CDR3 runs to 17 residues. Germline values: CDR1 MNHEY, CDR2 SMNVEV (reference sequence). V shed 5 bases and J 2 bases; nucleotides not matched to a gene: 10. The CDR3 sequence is CASSTGHGLAGTYEQYF. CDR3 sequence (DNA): TGTGCCAGCAGTACCGGACATGGACTAGCGGGAACCTACGAGCAGTACTTC.

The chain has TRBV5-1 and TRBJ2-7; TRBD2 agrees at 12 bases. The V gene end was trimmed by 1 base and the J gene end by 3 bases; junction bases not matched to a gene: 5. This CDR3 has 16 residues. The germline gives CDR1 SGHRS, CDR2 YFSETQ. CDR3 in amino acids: CASSLLWTSGNYEQYF. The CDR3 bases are TGCGCCAGCAGCTTGTTATGGACTAGCGGGAACTACGAGCAGTACTTC.

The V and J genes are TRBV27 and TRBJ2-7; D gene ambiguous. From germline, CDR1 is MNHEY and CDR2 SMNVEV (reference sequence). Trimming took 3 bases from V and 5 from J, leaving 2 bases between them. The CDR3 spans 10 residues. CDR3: CASSFNEQYF. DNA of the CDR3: TGTGCCAGCAGTTTCAACGAGCAGTACTTC.

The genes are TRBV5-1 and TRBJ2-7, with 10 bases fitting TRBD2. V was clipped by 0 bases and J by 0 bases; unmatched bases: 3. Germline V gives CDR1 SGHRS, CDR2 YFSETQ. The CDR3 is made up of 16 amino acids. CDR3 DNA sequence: TGCGCCAGCAGCTTGGGGGTAGCGGGAGGCTCCTACGAGCAGTACTTC. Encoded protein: CASSLGVAGGSYEQYF. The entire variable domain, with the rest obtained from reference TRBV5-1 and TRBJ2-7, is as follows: KAGVTQTPRYLIKTRGQQVTLSCSPISGHRSVSWYQQTPGQGLQFLFEYFSETQRNKGNFPGRFSGRQFSNSRSEMNVSTLELGDSALYLCASSLGVAGGSYEQYFGPGTRLTVT.

CDR3 sequence: CASSPGAGSGNTIYF. CDR3 nucleotide sequence: TGTGCCAGCTCACCAGGCGCAGGGTCTGGAAACACCATATATTTT. This chain joins TRBV18 and TRBJ1-3; D perhaps matches TRBD1 (5 bases). The V and J ends lost 2 bases and 1 base respectively, with 9 bases between them. The CDR3 length is 15 residues. CDR1 is KGHSH and CDR2 is LQKENI in the germline V gene.

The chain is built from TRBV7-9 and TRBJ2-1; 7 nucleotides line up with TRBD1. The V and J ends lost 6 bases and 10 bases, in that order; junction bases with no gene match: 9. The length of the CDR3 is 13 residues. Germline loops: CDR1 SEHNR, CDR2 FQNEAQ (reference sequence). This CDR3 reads CASSPSLGQEQFF. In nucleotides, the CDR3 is TGTGCCAGCAGTCCCTCCCTGGGACAGGAGCAGTTCTTC.

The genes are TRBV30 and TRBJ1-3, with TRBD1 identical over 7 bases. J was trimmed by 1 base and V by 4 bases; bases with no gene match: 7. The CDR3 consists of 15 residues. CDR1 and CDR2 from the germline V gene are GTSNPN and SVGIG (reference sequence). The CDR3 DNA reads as TGTGCCTGGAATGAGGGGGCGCTATCTGGAAACACCATATATTTT. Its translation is CAWNEGALSGNTIYF.

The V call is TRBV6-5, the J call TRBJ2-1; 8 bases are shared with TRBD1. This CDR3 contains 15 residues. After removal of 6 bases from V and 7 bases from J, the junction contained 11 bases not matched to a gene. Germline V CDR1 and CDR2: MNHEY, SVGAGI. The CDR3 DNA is TGTGCCAGCAGACTGGCGGGACAGGAAAAAAATGAGCAGTTCTTC. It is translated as CASRLAGQEKNEQFF.

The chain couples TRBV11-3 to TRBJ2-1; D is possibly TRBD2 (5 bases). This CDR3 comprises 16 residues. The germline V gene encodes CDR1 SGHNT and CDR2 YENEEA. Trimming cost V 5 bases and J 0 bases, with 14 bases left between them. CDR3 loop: CASSPTGGVSYNEQFF. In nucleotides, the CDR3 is TGTGCCAGCAGCCCGACTGGAGGAGTCTCCTACAATGAGCAGTTCTTC.